These T cell receptor beta chains were read from a single sample in a study of beta chain features in type 1 diabetes. The repertoire was sequenced with immunoSEQ multiplex PCR; TCRdb's copy has only in-frame clones and lacks some. The table records roughly 340,000 clones, roughly 12% of them present only once. Source material: naive CD4+ T cells from blood. The receptors here all came from a woman between 18 and 30 years old with type 1 diabetes. Each CDR3 is given with its conserved first and last residue. The D gene is left open where the match is weak. Clone size is shown for a subset of rows, as once, few, many or a class of expanded clone.

j_call | v_call | d_call | clone_size | cdr3_nt | cdr3_aa
TRBJ2-3 | TRBV7-9 | NA | few | TGTGCCAGCAGCTTCTGGGCAGGGAACTCAGATACGCAGTATTTT | CASSFWAGNSDTQYF
TRBJ1-2 | TRBV29-1 | NA | few | TGCAGCGTTGCAGGGGACTATGGCTACACCTTC | CSVAGDYGYTF
TRBJ2-3 | TRBV11-2 | TRBD2 | NA | TGTGCCAGCAGCTTGTTGGTAGCGGGTTTCCTCGATACGCAGTATTTT | CASSLLVAGFLDTQYF
TRBJ2-3 | TRBV29-1 | TRBD2 | NA | TGCAGCGCTCGGGGGGACACAGATACGCAGTATTTT | CSARGDTDTQYF
TRBJ1-5 | TRBV19 | NA | NA | TGTGCCAGTAGTATTAATCCGGGGAATCAGCCCCAGCATTTT | CASSINPGNQPQHF
TRBJ2-1 | TRBV7-9 | TRBD1 | NA | TGTGCCAGCAGAATACAGGGACAGGCGGTGGGTGAGCAGTTCTTC | CASRIQGQAVGEQFF
TRBJ1-5 | TRBV30 | TRBD1 | few | TGTGCCTGGAGTGGACAGGGCGGCCAGCCCCAGCATTTT | CAWSGQGGQPQHF
TRBJ2-4 | TRBV4-1 | TRBD1 | few | TGCGCCAGCAGCCAAGAAGGGACAGGGCAATCTACCGCAAAGGCCAAAAACATTCAGTACTTC | CASSQEGTGQSTAKAKNIQYF
TRBJ2-7 | TRBV28 | NA | NA | TGTGCCAGCCGAAACAGCGGCAGCTCCTACGAGCAGTACTTC | CASRNSGSSYEQYF
TRBJ2-7 | TRBV29-1 | NA | few | TGCAGCGTTGAAGCGGCGTCTAGTGGCCTCGGGGAGCAGTACTTC | CSVEAASSGLGEQYF
TRBJ2-5 | TRBV6-5 | TRBD1 | NA | TGTGCCAGCAGAGACAGGGTAGCCCAGTACTTC | CASRDRVAQYF
TRBJ2-5 | TRBV7-9 | NA | few | TGTGCCAGCCGCGGGCTAGCGAAAGAGACCCAGTACTTC | CASRGLAKETQYF
TRBJ2-5 | TRBV11-3 | NA | NA | TGTGCCAGCAGCTTAGCACAGGGTGGAAAGACCCAGTACTTC | CASSLAQGGKTQYF
TRBJ2-3 | TRBV28 | TRBD1 | NA | TGTGCCAGCCTCGACAGGGCAAGAGATACGCAGTATTTT | CASLDRARDTQYF
TRBJ2-7 | TRBV5-1 | TRBD1 | NA | TGCGCCAGCAGCTTCGGACAGGGGGGGTACGAGCAGTACTTC | CASSFGQGGYEQYF
TRBJ2-1 | TRBV10-3 | NA | NA | TGTGCCATCAGTGTGTGGGGAGCCTACAATGAGCAGTTCTTC | CAISVWGAYNEQFF
TRBJ1-3 | TRBV28 | TRBD1 | NA | TGTGCCAGCAGGGGACAGGGAGGAAACACCATATATTTT | CASRGQGGNTIYF
TRBJ1-5 | TRBV15 | NA | NA | TGTGCCACCAGCCCCGACAGGTTCAATCAGCCCCAGCATTTT | CATSPDRFNQPQHF
TRBJ2-5 | TRBV5-1 | TRBD1 | NA | TGCGCCAGCAGCAATTCCCGGACAGGGGAGGGAGAGACCCAGTACTTC | CASSNSRTGEGETQYF
TRBJ2-1 | TRBV6-6 | TRBD2 | NA | TGTGCCAGCAGGCGGGGACTAGTTGTAGAGCAGTTCTTC | CASRRGLVVEQFF
TRBJ2-1 | TRBV7-7 | TRBD2 | NA | TGTGCTAGCAGCTTAGGGGCTAGCGGGACCAATGAGCAGTTCTTC | CASSLGASGTNEQFF
TRBJ2-2 | TRBV19 | TRBD2 | few | TGTGCCAGTAATCGTCGGGAGGCCGGTCACACCGGGGAGCTGTTTTTT | CASNRREAGHTGELFF
TRBJ2-7 | TRBV6-6 | NA | few | TGTGCCAGCGCGGACTCCTACGAGCAGTACTTC | CASADSYEQYF
TRBJ2-5 | TRBV13 | NA | few | TGTGCCAGCAGAAAAATACAGGGTCAAGAGACCCAGTACTTC | CASRKIQGQETQYF
TRBJ1-4 | TRBV29-1 | NA | few | TGCAGCGTTGGGGGGGGGAGAGCAACTAATGAAAAACTGTTTTTT | CSVGGGRATNEKLFF
TRBJ2-2 | TRBV7-9 | TRBD2 | NA | TGTGCCAGCAGCTCCGGGATGCGGAGCGGGAGTACCGGGGAGCTGTTTTTT | CASSSGMRSGSTGELFF
TRBJ2-1 | TRBV18 | NA | NA | TGTGCCAGCTCACCGAGTCTAAGCTCCTACAATGAGCAGTTCTTC | CASSPSLSSYNEQFF
TRBJ2-5 | TRBV4-1 | TRBD1 | NA | TGCGCCAGCAGCCAAGGGACAGGGGTTTCAGAGACCCAGTACTTC | CASSQGTGVSETQYF
TRBJ1-5 | TRBV30 | NA | few | TGTGCCTGGAGTGGACAGATGGATCAGCCCCAGCATTTT | CAWSGQMDQPQHF
TRBJ2-7 | TRBV9 | TRBD1 | few | TGTGCCAGCAGCGTATCGGGACAGTCATACGAGCAGTACTTC | CASSVSGQSYEQYF
TRBJ2-1 | TRBV5-1 | NA | few | TGCGCCAGCAGCCTCGGGACATCCTACAATGAGCAGTTCTTC | CASSLGTSYNEQFF
TRBJ2-3 | TRBV7-9 | TRBD2 | few | TGTGCCAGCAGCTTCGGGACTAGCGGGTATTTTGCAGATACGCAGTATTTT | CASSFGTSGYFADTQYF
TRBJ2-4 | TRBV4-3 | NA | NA | TGCGCCAGCAGCCAAGTAGGGGTAGCCAAAAACATTCAGTACTTC | CASSQVGVAKNIQYF